What follows describes a single T cell receptor (beta chain). Its matching antigen is unknown. The data stem from a study of graft-versus-host responses after intestinal transplantation. Assay: immunoSEQ multiplex PCR; the TCRdb copy retains only in-frame clones and omits some. The sample carries around 87,000 clones, roughly 92% recorded once. Trimming removed 0 bases from V and 10 bases from J, with 7 bases in between. Germline CDR1 is SEHNR and CDR2 is FQNEAQ (reference sequence). The CDR3 is 12 residues long. The clonotype was recovered from a human donor who was the organ donor for an intestinal transplant. The source material was unstimulated CD8+ T cells sorted from spleen or lymph node cells, sampled before transplant. The chain uses TRBV7-9 and TRBJ1-5; no reliable D call. CDR3 DNA sequence: TGTGCCAGCAGCTTAGCTGCCAGACCCCAGCATTTT. It codes for CASSLAARPQHF.